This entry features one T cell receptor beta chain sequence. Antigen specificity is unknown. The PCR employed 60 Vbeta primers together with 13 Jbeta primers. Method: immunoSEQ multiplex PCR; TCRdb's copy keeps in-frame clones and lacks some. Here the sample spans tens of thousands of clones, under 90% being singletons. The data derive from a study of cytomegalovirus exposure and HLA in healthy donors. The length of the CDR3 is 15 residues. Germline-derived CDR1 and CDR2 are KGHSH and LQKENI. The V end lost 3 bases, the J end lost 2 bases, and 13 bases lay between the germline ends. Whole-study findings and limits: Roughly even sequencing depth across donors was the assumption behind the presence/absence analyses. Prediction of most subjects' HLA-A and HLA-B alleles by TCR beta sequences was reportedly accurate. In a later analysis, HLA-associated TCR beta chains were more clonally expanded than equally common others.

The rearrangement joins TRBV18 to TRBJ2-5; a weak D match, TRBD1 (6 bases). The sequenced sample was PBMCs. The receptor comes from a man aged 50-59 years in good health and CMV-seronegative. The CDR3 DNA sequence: TGTGCCAGCTCACCCTCCGACAGGAGGCAAGAGACCCAGTACTTC. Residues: CASSPSDRRQETQYF. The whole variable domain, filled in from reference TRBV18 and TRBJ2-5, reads NAGVMQNPRHLVRRRGQEARLRCSPMKGHSHVYWYRQLPEEGLKFMVYLQKENIIDESGMPKERFSAEFPKEGPSILRIQQVVRGDSAAYFCASSPSDRRQETQYFGPGTRLLVL.